This T cell receptor beta chain was obtained from a study of blood T cell repertoires in COVID-19 (dated by TCRdb to about 2020). For context, the study as a whole: Samples covering the acute and convalescent phases of COVID-19 were provided by collaborators in the United States, Italy and Spain. The repertoires were released in a freely available public database intended as a resource for research on the immune response to SARS-CoV-2. The prospective study material was composed of cDNA or gDNA derived from T cells, B-cell-depleted T cells, or PBMCs. Where HLA class I and class II types were available, the types were taken from metadata supplied by the sample provider, not from assay-based typing. Deeply sampled blood TCRbeta repertoires from subjects exposed to, actively infected with, or recovered from COVID-19 were included in the dataset. Sample metadata almost always included a de-identified subject ID, COVID-19 status, age in years and sex. The samples were drawn from two sources: the first 160 participants of the ongoing ImmuneRACE study, and fewer than 1,500 subjects contributed by 6 global collaborators. What the authors observed across the whole study: The quantity of clinical and demographic metadata differed by source and by participant and was supplied without curation.

Participants in the prospective study were enrolled through a virtual design, were aged roughly 18 to 100 years, and lived in under 25 United States geographic areas. In the prospective study, cohorts were assigned on the basis of participant-reported clinical history obtained from a screening survey and a study questionnaire. For ImmuneRACE Cohort 3, a participant was defined as recovered based on two consecutive negative NP/OP PCR tests, clearance by a healthcare professional, or resolution of symptoms. In the prospective study, mobile phlebotomists collected whole blood, serum and a nasopharyngeal or oropharyngeal swab from each participant. Additional blood draws and questionnaires over a roughly two-month period could optionally be provided by prospective study participants. Blood samples from the prospective study were shipped frozen or at room temperature prior to DNA extraction. Remarks on this clone: The specificity of this receptor is unknown. Per-base quality was not reported, and no clone a single base away is much larger than it.

The immunoSEQ Assay, a bias-controlled multiplex PCR, was used to amplify TCRbeta CDR3 regions from genomic DNA. For the original study's pipeline: Within the assay, amplification of reference gene primers was used to estimate how many nucleated cells each sample contained. To quantify the absolute abundance of each unique TCRbeta CDR3 rearrangement, sequence reads were collapsed and filtered. For each sample, productive Simpson clonality was calculated as the square root of Simpson's diversity index across productive rearrangements. Entries here come from immuneACCESS through TCRdb and include only in-frame sequences with V and J called. Some clones fail to appear in such tables; in the studies checked, an unresolved V gene covers under half of the shortfall, and the cause of the remainder is unknown. V and J calls and clone size are as listed in that table; D and trimming were resolved from the DNA. The sample has 290,000 or so clones on record, approximately 89% of them singletons. The ten largest clonotypes hold roughly 3% of the sample.

Per the germline V gene, MNHEY is the CDR1 and SVGAGI is the CDR2. V is reduced by 8 bases and J by 4 bases, leaving a spacing of 20 bases between them. The CDR3 starts with the cysteine, ends with the phenylalanine, and has 15 residues. The entry retains the CDR3 DNA only, 45 bases that are in frame from base 1. The sequence came from a woman aged 18-29 years who had recovered from COVID-19. The source material was PBMCs or T cells enriched from blood (not recorded which). The chain is made from TRBV6-5 and TRBJ2-5; the D gene is perhaps TRBD2, from 5 matching bases. The CDR3 region: CASFDARAEGETQYF. The base sequence is TGTGCCAGCTTTGATGCGCGGGCTGAGGGAGAGACCCAGTACTTC.